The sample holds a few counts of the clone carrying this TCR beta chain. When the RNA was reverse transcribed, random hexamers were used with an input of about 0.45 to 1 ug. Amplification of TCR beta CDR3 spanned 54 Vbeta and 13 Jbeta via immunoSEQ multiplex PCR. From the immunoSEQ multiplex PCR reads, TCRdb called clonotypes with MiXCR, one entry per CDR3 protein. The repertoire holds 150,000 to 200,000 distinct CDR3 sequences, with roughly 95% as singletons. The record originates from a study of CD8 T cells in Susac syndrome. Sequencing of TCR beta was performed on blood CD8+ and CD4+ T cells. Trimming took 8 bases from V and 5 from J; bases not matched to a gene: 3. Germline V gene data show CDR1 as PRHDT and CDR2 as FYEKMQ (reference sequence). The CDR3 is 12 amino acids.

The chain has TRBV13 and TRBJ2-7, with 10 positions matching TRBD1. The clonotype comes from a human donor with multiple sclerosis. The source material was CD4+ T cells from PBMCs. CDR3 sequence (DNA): TGTGCCAGCTCCGGGACAGGGGACGAGCAGTACTTC. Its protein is CASSGTGDEQYF. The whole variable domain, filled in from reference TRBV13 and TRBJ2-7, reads AAGVIQSPRHLIKEKRETATLKCYPIPRHDTVYWYQQGPGQDPQFLISFYEKMQSDKGSIPDRFSAQQFSDYHSELNMSSLELGDSALYFCASSGTGDEQYFGPGTRLTVT.